The 11 T cell receptor beta chains below were found in one sample sequenced in a study of beta chain features in type 1 diabetes. The whole isolated RNA underwent reverse transcription, so sequencing captured expressed TCRB transcripts. TCRdb keeps only in-frame clones here, not all; method: immunoSEQ multiplex PCR. The table has about 360,000 clones, over 9.5% seen once; the top ten hold about 0.017%. Sequenced: naive CD4+ T cells from blood. The origin of the receptors is a man between 18 and 35 years old in good health.

This clone has just a few counts. The J gene is TRBJ2-3, the V gene TRBV5-4, with unresolved D. The V gene's germline CDR1 is SGHNT and CDR2 YYREEE (reference sequence). V lost 1 base and J lost 5, with 23 bases in between. This CDR3 comprises 18 residues. The CDR3 loop reads CASSLSRLAVPAVDTQYF. The DNA for the CDR3 is TGTGCCAGCAGCTTGTCTCGCCTCGCGGTCCCCGCAGTAGATACGCAGTATTTT. Combining the CDR3 with reference TRBV5-4 and TRBJ2-3 gives the whole variable domain ETGVTQSPTHLIKTRGQQVTLRCSSQSGHNTVSWYQQALGQGPQFIFQYYREEENGRGNFPPRFSGLQFPNYSSELNVNALELDDSALYLCASSLSRLAVPAVDTQYFGPGTRLTVL.

This clone was recorded a few times. V usage is TRBV29-1 and J usage is TRBJ1-2; D is possibly TRBD1 (5 bases). Per the germline V gene, CDR1 is SQVTM and CDR2 is ANQGSEA. Trimming removed 7 bases from V and 2 bases from J, with 14 bases in between. The CDR3 is made up of 13 amino acids. The CDR3 reads CSAISGGNYGYTF. The CDR3 region has the DNA TGCAGCGCTATTTCCGGGGGGAACTATGGCTACACCTTC.

V gene TRBV27 combines with J gene TRBJ2-6; the D gene is possibly TRBD1 (6 bases). This CDR3 contains 19 residues. The germline CDR1 and CDR2 sequences are MNHEY and SMNVEV (reference sequence). V was trimmed by 5 bases and J by 0 bases, leaving 20 bases between them. CDR3 bases: TGTGCCAGCAGTCGAACGACCGGGACATACCGCTCTGGGGCCAACGTCCTGACTTTC. It codes for CASSRTTGTYRSGANVLTF.

The chain employs TRBV30 and TRBJ1-5, with D maybe TRBD1 (5 bases). The V gene lost 2 bases and the J gene lost 7 bases, with 12 bases spanning the gap. Germline V CDR1 and CDR2: GTSNPN, SVGIG (reference sequence). CDR3 length equals 13 residues. CDR3: CAWSPAGRQPQHF. The CDR3 coding sequence is TGTGCCTGGAGTCCAGCGGGGCGACAGCCCCAGCATTTT.

The chain carries TRBV5-6 and TRBJ2-7, with TRBD1 as a possible D gene (6 bases). Germline CDR1 reads SGHDT; CDR2 reads YYEEEE. Trimming removed 1 base at V and 3 bases at J, with 11 bases between. The CDR3 has 14 amino acids. CDR3 bases: TGTGCCAGCAGCTTGTACAGGGATCACTACGAGCAGTACTTC. This translates into CASSLYRDHYEQYF. The full variable domain, rest sourced from reference TRBV5-6 and TRBJ2-7, is DAGVTQSPTHLIKTRGQQVTLRCSPKSGHDTVSWYQQALGQGPQFIFQYYEEEERQRGNFPDRFSGHQFPNYSSELNVNALLLGDSALYLCASSLYRDHYEQYFGPGTRLTVT.

This clone appeared a few times. This chain uses TRBV5-1 with TRBJ2-7, with D tentatively TRBD2 (6 bases). In germline, CDR1 is SGHRS, CDR2 YFSETQ. Trimming pared 4 bases from V and 3 bases from J, leaving 8 bases between. CDR3 length: 12 residues. This CDR3 reads CASSPDYYEQYF. The CDR3 nucleotides read TGCGCCAGCAGCCCGGACTACTACGAGCAGTACTTC.

V and J are TRBV18 and TRBJ2-7; 8 bases are shared with TRBD1. Per germline, CDR1 KGHSH and CDR2 LQKENI. This CDR3 is 15 amino acids long. V dropped 3 bases and J dropped 5; count of bases not matched to a gene: 9. CDR3 residues: CASSPPGQADHEQYF. DNA of the CDR3: TGTGCCAGCTCACCCCCGGGACAGGCGGACCACGAGCAGTACTTC.

This clone has just a few counts. V gene TRBV7-2 combines with J gene TRBJ2-6; D is uncertain. Per the germline V gene, CDR1 is SGHTA and CDR2 is FQGNSA. The CDR3 contains 16 residues. V lost 2 bases to trimming and J lost 0 bases, with 8 bases between them. The CDR3 is CASSLIPDSGANVLTF. CDR3 bases: TGTGCCAGCAGCTTAATCCCAGACTCTGGGGCCAACGTCCTGACTTTC.

The CDR3 loop is CASSRGTSGGSETQYF. The DNA of the CDR3 is TGTGCCAGCAGCCGTGGGACTAGCGGGGGGTCGGAGACCCAGTACTTC. The chain links TRBV7-6 to TRBJ2-5, with TRBD2 matching over 15 bases. The junction had 6 bases not matched to a gene; V was cut back by 5 bases and J by 5 bases. Germline loops: CDR1 SGHVS, CDR2 FNYEAQ. This CDR3 has 16 residues. Together with reference TRBV7-6 and TRBJ2-5, the CDR3 gives the full variable domain: GAGVSQSPRYKVTKRGQDVALRCDPISGHVSLYWYRQALGQGPEFLTYFNYEAQQDKSGLPNDRFSAERPEGSISTLTIQRTEQRDSAMYRCASSRGTSGGSETQYFGPGTRLLVL.

There are a few counts of this clone. V and J are TRBV28 and TRBJ2-1, with 9 bases identical to TRBD2. V dropped 8 bases and J dropped 6; count of bases not matched to a gene: 11. CDR3 size: 15 residues. Looked up from germline, CDR1 is MDHEN and CDR2 is SYDVKM. The CDR3 loop is CASGGGTSLGNEQFF. The CDR3 DNA is TGTGCCAGCGGAGGGGGGACTAGCTTAGGCAATGAGCAGTTCTTC.

DNA for the CDR3: TGTGCCAGCAGCTCCGGGACAGGGACCTACGAGCAGTACTTC. This codes for CASSSGTGTYEQYF. The V gene is TRBV11-2, the J gene TRBJ2-7, with TRBD1 matching over 9 bases. Trimming at V came to 4 bases and at J to 2 bases, leaving 3 bases not matched to a gene. Germline V CDR1 and CDR2: SGHAT, FQNNGV. The CDR3 is made up of 14 amino acids.